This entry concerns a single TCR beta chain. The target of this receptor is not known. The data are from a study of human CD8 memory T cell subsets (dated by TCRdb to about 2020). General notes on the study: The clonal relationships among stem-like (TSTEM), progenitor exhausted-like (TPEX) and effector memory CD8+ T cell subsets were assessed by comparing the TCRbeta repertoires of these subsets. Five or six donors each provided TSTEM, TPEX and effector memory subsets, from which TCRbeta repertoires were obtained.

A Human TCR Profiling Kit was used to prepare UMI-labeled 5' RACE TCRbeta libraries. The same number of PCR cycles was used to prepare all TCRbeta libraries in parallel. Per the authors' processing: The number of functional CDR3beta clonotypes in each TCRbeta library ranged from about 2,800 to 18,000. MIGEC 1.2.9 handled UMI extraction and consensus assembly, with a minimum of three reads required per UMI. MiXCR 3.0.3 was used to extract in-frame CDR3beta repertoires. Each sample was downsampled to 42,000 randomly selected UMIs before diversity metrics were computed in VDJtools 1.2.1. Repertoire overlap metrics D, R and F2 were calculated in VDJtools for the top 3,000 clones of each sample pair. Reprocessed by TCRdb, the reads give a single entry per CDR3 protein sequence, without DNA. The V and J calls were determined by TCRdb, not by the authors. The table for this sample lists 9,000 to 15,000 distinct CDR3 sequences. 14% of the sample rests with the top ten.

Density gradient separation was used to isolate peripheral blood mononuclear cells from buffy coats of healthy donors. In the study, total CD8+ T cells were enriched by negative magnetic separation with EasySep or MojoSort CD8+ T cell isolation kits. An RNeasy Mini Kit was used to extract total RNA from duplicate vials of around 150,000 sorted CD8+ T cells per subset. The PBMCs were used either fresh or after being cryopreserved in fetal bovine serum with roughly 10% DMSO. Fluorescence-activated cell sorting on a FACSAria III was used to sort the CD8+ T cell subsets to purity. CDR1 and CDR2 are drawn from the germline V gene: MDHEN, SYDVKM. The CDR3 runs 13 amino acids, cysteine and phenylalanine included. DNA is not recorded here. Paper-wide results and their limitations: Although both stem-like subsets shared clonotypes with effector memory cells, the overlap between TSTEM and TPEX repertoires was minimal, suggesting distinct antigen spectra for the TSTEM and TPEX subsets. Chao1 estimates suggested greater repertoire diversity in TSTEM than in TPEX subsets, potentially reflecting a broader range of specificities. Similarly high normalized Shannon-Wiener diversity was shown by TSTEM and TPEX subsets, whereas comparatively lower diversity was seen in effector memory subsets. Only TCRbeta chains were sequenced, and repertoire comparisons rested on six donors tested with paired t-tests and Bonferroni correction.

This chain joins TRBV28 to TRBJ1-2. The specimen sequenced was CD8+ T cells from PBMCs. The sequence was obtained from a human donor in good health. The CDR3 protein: CASRVRDFRGYTF.